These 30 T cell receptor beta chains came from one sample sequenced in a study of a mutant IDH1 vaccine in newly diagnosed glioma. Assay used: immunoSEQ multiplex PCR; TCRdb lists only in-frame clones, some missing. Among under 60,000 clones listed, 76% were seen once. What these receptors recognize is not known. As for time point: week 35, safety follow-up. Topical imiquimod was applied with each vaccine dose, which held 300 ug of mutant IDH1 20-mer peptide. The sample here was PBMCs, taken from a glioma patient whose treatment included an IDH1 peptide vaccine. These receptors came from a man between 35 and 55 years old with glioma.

Written as DNA, the CDR3 is TGCGCCAGCAGCTCCTACGGACGCCAAGAGACCCAGTACTTC. This translates into CASSSYGRQETQYF. The chain uses TRBV5-1 and TRBJ2-5; D is ambiguous. This CDR3 is built from 14 residues. The V and J ends lost 3 bases and 1 base respectively, with 10 bases between them. Looked up from germline, CDR1 is SGHRS and CDR2 is YFSETQ.

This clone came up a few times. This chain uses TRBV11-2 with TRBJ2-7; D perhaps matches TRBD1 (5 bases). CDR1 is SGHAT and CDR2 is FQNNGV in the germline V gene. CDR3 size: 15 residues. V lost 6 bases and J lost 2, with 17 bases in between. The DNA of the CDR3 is TGTGCCAGCAGACTAAGATCCCAGGGCACCTACGAGCAGTACTTC. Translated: CASRLRSQGTYEQYF.

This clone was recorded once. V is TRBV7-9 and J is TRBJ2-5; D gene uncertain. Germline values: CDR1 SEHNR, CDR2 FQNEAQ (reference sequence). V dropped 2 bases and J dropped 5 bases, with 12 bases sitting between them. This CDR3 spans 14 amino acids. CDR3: CASSLREVVETQYF. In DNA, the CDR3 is TGTGCCAGCAGCTTAAGGGAAGTGGTGGAGACCCAGTACTTC.

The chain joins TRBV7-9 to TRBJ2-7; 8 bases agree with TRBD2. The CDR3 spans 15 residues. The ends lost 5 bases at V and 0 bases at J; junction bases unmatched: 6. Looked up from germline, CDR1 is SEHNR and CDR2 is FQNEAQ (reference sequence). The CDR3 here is CASSPSGSNSYEQYF. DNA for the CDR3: TGTGCCAGCAGCCCGAGCGGGAGCAACTCCTACGAGCAGTACTTC. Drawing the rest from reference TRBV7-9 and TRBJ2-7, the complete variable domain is DTGVSQNPRHKITKRGQNVTFRCDPISEHNRLYWYRQTLGQGPEFLTYFQNEAQLEKSRLLSDRFSAERPKGSFSTLEIQRTEQGDSAMYLCASSPSGSNSYEQYFGPGTRLTVT.

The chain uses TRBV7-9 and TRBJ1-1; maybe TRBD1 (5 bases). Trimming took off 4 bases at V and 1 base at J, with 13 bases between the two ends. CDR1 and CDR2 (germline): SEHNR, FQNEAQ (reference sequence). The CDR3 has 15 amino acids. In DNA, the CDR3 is TGTGCCAGCAGCTCTCGGGGGGAGGCGAACACTGAAGCTTTCTTT. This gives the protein CASSSRGEANTEAFF.

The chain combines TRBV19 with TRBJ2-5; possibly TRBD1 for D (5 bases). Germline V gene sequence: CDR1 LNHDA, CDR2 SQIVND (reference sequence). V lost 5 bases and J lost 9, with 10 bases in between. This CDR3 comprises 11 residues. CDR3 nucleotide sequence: TGTGCCAGTAGTCAGAAAGGGGCCCAGTACTTC. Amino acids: CASSQKGAQYF.

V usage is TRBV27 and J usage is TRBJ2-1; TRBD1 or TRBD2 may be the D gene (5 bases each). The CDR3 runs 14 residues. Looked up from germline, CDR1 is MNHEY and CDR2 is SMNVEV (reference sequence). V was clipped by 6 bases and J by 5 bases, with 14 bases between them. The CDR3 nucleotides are TGTGCCAGCAGCCGGGACCCCTGGGACAATGAGCAGTTCTTC. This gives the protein CASSRDPWDNEQFF.

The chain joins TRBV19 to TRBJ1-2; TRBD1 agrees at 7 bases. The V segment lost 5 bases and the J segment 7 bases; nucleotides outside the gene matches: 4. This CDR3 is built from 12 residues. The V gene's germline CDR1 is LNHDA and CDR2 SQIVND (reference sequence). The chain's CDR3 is CASSVRQGGYTF. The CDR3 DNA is TGTGCCAGTAGTGTTCGACAGGGTGGCTACACCTTC.

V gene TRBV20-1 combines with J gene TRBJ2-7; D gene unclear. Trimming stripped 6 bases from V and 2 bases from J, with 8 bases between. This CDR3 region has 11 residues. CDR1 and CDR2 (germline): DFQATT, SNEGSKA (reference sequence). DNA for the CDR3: TGCAGTGCCCCAATCGCCTACGAGCAGTACTTC. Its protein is CSAPIAYEQYF.

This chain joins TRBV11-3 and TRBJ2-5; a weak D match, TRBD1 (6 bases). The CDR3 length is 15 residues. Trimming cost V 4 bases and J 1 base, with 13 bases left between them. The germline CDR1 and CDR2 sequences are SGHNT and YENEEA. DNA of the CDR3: TGTGCCAGCAGCTCAGATGGACAGCGCCAAGAGACCCAGTACTTC. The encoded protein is CASSSDGQRQETQYF.

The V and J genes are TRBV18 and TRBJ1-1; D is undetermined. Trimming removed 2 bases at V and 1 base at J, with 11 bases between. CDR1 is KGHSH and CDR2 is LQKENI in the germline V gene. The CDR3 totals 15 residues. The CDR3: CASSPGQTRNTEAFF. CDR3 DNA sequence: TGTGCCAGCTCACCAGGCCAGACACGGAACACTGAAGCTTTCTTT.

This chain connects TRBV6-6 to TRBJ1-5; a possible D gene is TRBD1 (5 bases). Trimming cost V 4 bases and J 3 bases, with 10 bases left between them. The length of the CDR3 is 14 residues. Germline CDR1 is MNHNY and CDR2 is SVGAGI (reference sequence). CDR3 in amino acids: CASSLQEINQPQHF. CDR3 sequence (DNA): TGTGCCAGCAGTTTACAGGAGATCAATCAGCCCCAGCATTTT.

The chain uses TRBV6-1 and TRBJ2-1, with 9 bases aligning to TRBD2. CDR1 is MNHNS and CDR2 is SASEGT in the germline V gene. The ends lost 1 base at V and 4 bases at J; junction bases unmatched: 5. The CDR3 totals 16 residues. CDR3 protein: CASSEGAGGSYNEQFF. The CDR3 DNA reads TGTGCCAGCAGTGAAGGAGCGGGAGGATCTTACAATGAGCAGTTCTTC.

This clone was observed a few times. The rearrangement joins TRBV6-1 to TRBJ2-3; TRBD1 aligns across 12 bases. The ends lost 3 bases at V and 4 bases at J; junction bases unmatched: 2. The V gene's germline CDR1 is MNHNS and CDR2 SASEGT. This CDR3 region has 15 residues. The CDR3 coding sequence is TGTGCCAGCAGTGAGGGGACAGGGGGCGCAGATACGCAGTATTTT. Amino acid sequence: CASSEGTGGADTQYF.

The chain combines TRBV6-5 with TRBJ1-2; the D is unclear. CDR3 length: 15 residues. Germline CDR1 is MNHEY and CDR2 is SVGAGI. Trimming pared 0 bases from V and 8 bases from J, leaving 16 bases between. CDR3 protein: CASSYSSGAFGGYTF. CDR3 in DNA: TGTGCCAGCAGTTACTCATCAGGCGCCTTCGGAGGCTACACCTTC.

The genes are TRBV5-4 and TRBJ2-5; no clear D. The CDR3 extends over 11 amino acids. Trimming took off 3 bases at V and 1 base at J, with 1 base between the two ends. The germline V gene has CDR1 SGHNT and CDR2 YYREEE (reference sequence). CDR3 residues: CASSSQETQYF. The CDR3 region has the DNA TGTGCCAGCAGCTCCCAAGAGACCCAGTACTTC.

In DNA, the CDR3 is TGTGCCAGCAGCCGGACAGGGCGCAATGAAAAACTGTTTTTT. This encodes CASSRTGRNEKLFF. The chain carries TRBV7-9 and TRBJ1-4; 8 nucleotides align to TRBD1. The trim removed 5 bases at V and 5 bases at J, leaving 4 bases unmatched. Germline assignment: CDR1 SEHNR and CDR2 FQNEAQ (reference sequence). The CDR3 sequence is 14 residues long.

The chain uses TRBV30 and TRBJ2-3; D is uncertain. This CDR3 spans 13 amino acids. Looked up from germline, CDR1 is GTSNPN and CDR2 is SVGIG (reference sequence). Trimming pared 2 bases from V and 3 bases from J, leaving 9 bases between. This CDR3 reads CAWSQRSTDTQYF. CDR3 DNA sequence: TGTGCCTGGAGTCAAAGAAGTACAGATACGCAGTATTTT.

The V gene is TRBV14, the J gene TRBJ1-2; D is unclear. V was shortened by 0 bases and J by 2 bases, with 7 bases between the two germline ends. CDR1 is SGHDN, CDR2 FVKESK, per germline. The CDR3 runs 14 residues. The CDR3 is CASSQEAPNYGYTF. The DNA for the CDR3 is TGTGCCAGCAGCCAAGAAGCGCCAAACTATGGCTACACCTTC.

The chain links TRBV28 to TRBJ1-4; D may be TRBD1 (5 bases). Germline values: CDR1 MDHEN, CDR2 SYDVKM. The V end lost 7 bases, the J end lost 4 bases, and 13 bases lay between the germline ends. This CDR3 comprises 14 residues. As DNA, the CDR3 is TGTGCCAGCACCTGGGGCAGACTTAATGAAAAACTGTTTTTT. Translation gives CASTWGRLNEKLFF.

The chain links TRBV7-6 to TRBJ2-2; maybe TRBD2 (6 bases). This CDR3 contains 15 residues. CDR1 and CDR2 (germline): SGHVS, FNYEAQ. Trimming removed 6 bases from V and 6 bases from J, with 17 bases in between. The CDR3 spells CASSRRVADAGELFF. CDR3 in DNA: TGTGCCAGCAGTCGCCGGGTAGCGGACGCCGGGGAGCTGTTTTTT.

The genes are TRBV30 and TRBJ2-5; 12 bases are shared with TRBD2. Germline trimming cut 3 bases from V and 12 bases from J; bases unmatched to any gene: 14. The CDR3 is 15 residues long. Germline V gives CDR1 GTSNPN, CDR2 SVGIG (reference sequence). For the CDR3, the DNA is TGTGCCTGGAGCCCGGCGGGGCTAGCGGGAGGGTATGAGTACTTC. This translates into CAWSPAGLAGGYEYF.

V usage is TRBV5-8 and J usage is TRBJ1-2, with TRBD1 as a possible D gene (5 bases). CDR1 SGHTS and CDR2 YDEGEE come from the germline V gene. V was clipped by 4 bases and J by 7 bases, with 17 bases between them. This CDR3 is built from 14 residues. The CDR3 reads CASSPAGTTFGYTF. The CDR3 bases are TGTGCCAGCAGCCCGGCAGGGACCACGTTTGGCTACACCTTC.

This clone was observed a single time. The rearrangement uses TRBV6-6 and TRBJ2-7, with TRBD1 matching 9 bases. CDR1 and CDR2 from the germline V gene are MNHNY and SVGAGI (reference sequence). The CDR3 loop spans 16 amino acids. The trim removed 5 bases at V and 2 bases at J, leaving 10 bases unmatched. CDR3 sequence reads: CASSPSRQGGTYEQYV. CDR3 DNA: TGTGCCAGCAGTCCATCCCGACAGGGGGGAACCTACGAGCAGTACGTC.

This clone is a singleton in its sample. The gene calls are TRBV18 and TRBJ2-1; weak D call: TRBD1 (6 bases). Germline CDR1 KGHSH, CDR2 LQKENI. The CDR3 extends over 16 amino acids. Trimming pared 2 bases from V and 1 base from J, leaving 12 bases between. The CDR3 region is CASSPSGRGSYNEQFF. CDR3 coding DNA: TGTGCCAGCTCACCAAGTGGCAGGGGATCCTACAATGAGCAGTTCTTC.

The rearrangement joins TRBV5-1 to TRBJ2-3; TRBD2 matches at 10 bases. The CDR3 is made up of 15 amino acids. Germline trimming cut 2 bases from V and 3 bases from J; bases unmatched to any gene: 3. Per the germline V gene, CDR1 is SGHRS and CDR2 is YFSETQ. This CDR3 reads CASSLAGGVTDTQYF. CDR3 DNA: TGCGCCAGCAGCTTAGCGGGAGGGGTGACAGATACGCAGTATTTT. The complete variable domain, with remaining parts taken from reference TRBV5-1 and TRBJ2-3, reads KAGVTQTPRYLIKTRGQQVTLSCSPISGHRSVSWYQQTPGQGLQFLFEYFSETQRNKGNFPGRFSGRQFSNSRSEMNVSTLELGDSALYLCASSLAGGVTDTQYFGPGTRLTVL.

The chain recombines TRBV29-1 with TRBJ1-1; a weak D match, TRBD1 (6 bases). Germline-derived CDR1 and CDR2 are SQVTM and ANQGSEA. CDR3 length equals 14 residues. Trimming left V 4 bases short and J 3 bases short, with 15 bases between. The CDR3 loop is CSVASQGGDTEAFF. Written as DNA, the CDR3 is TGCAGCGTTGCCTCACAGGGAGGGGACACTGAAGCTTTCTTT.

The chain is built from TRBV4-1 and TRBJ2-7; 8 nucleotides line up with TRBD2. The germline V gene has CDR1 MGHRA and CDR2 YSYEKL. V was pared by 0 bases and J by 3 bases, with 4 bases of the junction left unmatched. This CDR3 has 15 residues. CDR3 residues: CASSQDVSGNYEQYF. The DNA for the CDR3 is TGCGCCAGCAGCCAAGATGTTAGCGGGAACTACGAGCAGTACTTC.

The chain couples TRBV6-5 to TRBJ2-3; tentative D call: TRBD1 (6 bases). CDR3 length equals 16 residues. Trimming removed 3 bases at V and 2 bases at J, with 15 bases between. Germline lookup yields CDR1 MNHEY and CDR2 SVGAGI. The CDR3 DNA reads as TGTGCCAGCAGTTATAGGCAGGGGACACTCACAGATACGCAGTATTTT. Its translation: CASSYRQGTLTDTQYF.

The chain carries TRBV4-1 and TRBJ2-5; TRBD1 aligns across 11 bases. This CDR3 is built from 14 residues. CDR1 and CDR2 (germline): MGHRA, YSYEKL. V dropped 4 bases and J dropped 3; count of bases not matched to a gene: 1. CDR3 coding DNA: TGCGCCAGCAGCCGGGACAGGGGGGAAGAGACCCAGTACTTC. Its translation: CASSRDRGEETQYF.